Described below is a single T cell receptor beta chain sequence and its context. The data belong to a study of beta chain features in type 1 diabetes. The study reverse transcribed the entire isolated RNA, so it sequenced expressed TCRB transcripts. Sequencing used immunoSEQ multiplex PCR; TCRdb keeps in-frame clones, though not all of them. The sample has 120,000 to 150,000 clones, 40% to 55% seen once. The sequenced sample was Tregs from blood. The TCR comes from a man younger than 35 in good health.

CDR3 coding DNA: TGTGCCAGCATGAGTCTTGAGACCCAGTACTTC. Encoded protein: CASMSLETQYF. This chain links TRBV25-1 with TRBJ2-5; no firm D call. The CDR3 extends over 11 amino acids. The germline gives CDR1 MGHDK, CDR2 SYGVNS. V was cut by 7 bases and J by 5 bases, with 8 bases left in between.